The following is a T cell receptor (beta chain) sequence with its context. The antigen is undetermined. The sample belongs to a study of post-analysis software for immune sequencing data. Study-level findings and limits: Patients used about 5 TRBV segments, including TRBV5-6, TRBV5-1 and TRBV20-1, more often than controls.

Germline values: CDR1 SGHVS, CDR2 FQNEAQ. CDR3 length equals 13 residues. V shed 5 bases and J shed 6 bases, with 14 bases lying between them. Unique molecular identifiers had been added to the TCR beta cDNA libraries. cDNA molecules numbering 450,000 to 650,000 came from roughly 1 to 10 million T cells. TCRdb analysed the PCR reads with MiXCR anew, one entry per CDR3 protein. The repertoire consists of about 500,000 distinct CDR3 sequences, with roughly 46% occurring once and the leading ten covering 9% to 13%. The TCR comes from a girl between 10 and 17 years old with multiple sclerosis. The chain recombines TRBV7-8 with TRBJ2-7, with D possibly matching TRBD2 (5 bases). The sequencing input was blood. This CDR3 reads CASSPGEGTEQYF. The CDR3 coding sequence is TGTGCCAGCAGCCCGGGTGAGGGAACCGAGCAGTACTTC. Supplemented by reference TRBV7-8 and TRBJ2-7, the full variable domain reads GAGVSQSPRYKVAKRGQDVALRCDPISGHVSLFWYQQALGQGPEFLTYFQNEAQLDKSGLPSDRFFAERPEGSVSTLKIQRTQQEDSAVYLCASSPGEGTEQYFGPGTRLTVT.